These 4 T cell receptor beta chains were all obtained from the same sample, sequenced in a study of T cell responses to AZD1222 COVID-19 vaccine (dated by TCRdb to the early 2020s). The time point label here, explained by the study, means: baseline before first vaccination. According to the study, the label for this sample's treatment or condition signals: meningococcal conjugate vaccine given as trial control. The library was obtained by the immunoSEQ multiplex PCR assay. Held by TCRdb, this immuneACCESS table contains in-frame sequences only and omits some clones. Under half of the omission traces to an unresolved V gene where checked; the cause of the rest is unknown. The sample records some 150,000 clones, roughly 80% of which are singletons. Together, the top ten hold 4.1% of the sample. The sequencing here drew on peripheral blood, taken on day 0 of MenACWY control vaccination. Receptors originate from an adult in good health.

This chain connects TRBV19 to TRBJ1-5; 8 bases match TRBD1. V gave up 7 bases and J gave up 7 bases; unmatched junction bases: 9. The CDR3 length is 14 residues. The germline V gene encodes CDR1 LNHDA and CDR2 SQIVND (reference sequence). The CDR3 sequence: CASKGQGGGQPQHF. CDR3 in DNA: TGTGCCAGTAAAGGACAGGGTGGCGGACAGCCCCAGCATTTT.

CDR3 nucleotides: TGTGCCACCTACATCCGAAAAACCGGGGAGCTGTTTTTT. Amino acids: CATYIRKTGELFF. This chain connects TRBV6-5 to TRBJ2-2, with D unclear. The germline V and J ends were trimmed by 10 bases and 5 bases, with 14 bases remaining between them. The germline CDR1 and CDR2 sequences are MNHEY and SVGAGI. The CDR3 length is 13 residues.

This clone was detected a few times. The sample carries other DNA sequences with the same CDR3. V is TRBV12-3 or TRBV12-4 and J is TRBJ1-2; TRBD1 is a possible D gene (5 bases). Deletions cut 1 base from V and 3 bases from J, with 6 bases between. This CDR3 has 13 amino acids. CDR3 DNA sequence: TGTGCCAGCAGTTTAGGGGGCGACTATGGCTACACCTTC. Its translation: CASSLGGDYGYTF.

J is TRBJ2-1 and V is TRBV7-9; D call uncertain. The CDR3 totals 12 residues. V was pared by 6 bases and J by 5 bases, with 8 bases between. The germline V gene has CDR1 SEHNR and CDR2 FQNEAQ (reference sequence). In DNA form, the CDR3 reads TGTGCCAGCAGGATACAGCACAATGAGCAGTTCTTC. This sequence encodes CASRIQHNEQFF.